Shown below are 18 T cell receptor beta chains from a single sample sequenced in a study of cytomegalovirus exposure and HLA in healthy donors. 13 Jbeta primers and 60 Vbeta primers were used for the PCR. Using immunoSEQ multiplex PCR, the repertoire was profiled, and TCRdb retains in-frame clones only, with some absent. This table holds about 170,000 clones. Sequences were obtained from PBMCs. These receptor sequences come from a woman aged 18 to 35 in good health and CMV-seropositive.

The J gene is TRBJ2-5, the V gene TRBV2; 7 positions match TRBD1. This CDR3 has 15 amino acids. The ends lost 4 bases at V and 4 bases at J; junction bases unmatched: 9. Germline CDR1 SNHLY, CDR2 FYNNEI. The CDR3 DNA is TGTGCCAGCAGTGTAAGGGGACAGTCTATAGAGACCCAGTACTTC. Encoded protein: CASSVRGQSIETQYF.

V gene TRBV5-8 combines with J gene TRBJ2-1, with TRBD2 matching 9 bases. The CDR3 has 15 residues. The V segment lost 4 bases and the J segment 7 bases; nucleotides outside the gene matches: 9. From germline, CDR1 is SGHTS and CDR2 YDEGEE. CDR3 in amino acids: CASSIAGVRRNEQFF. CDR3 sequence (DNA): TGTGCCAGCAGCATAGCGGGAGTACGTCGAAATGAGCAGTTCTTC.

The chain is built from TRBV4-1 and TRBJ2-4; 13 bases align to TRBD2. The germline CDR1 and CDR2 sequences are MGHRA and YSYEKL. The CDR3 is 20 amino acids. The V gene end was trimmed by 3 bases and the J gene end by 0 bases; junction bases not matched to a gene: 11. CDR3 bases: TGCGCCAGCAGCCATGGAATACTAGCGGGAGGGTCAATAGCCAAAAACATTCAGTACTTC. Protein: CASSHGILAGGSIAKNIQYF.

This chain connects TRBV5-1 to TRBJ1-6; 8 nucleotides align to TRBD1. In germline, CDR1 is SGHRS, CDR2 YFSETQ. CDR3 size: 14 residues. V was pared by 4 bases and J by 9 bases, with 6 bases of the junction left unmatched. The CDR3 is CASSITGGTSPLHF. The DNA of the CDR3 is TGCGCCAGCAGCATCACAGGGGGTACTTCACCCCTCCACTTT.

The chain recombines TRBV6-1 with TRBJ2-5; weak D call: TRBD2 (6 bases). Germline-derived CDR1 and CDR2 are MNHNS and SASEGT. V was cut by 5 bases and J by 1 base, with 11 bases left in between. CDR3 length: 14 residues. In DNA form, the CDR3 reads TGTGCCAGCAGTACCCGGGGGTTCCAAGAGACCCAGTACTTC. This translates into CASSTRGFQETQYF.

This rearrangement joins TRBV6-1 to TRBJ2-2, with D possibly matching TRBD1 (5 bases). V was pared by 11 bases and J by 0 bases, with 10 bases between. The germline gives CDR1 MNHNS, CDR2 SASEGT. This CDR3 is 13 amino acids long. DNA of the CDR3: TGTGCCGGTGGGGCATCGAACACCGGGGAGCTGTTTTTT. This gives the protein CAGGASNTGELFF.

V is TRBV4-1 and J is TRBJ1-2; D is perhaps TRBD1 (6 bases). The CDR3 length is 15 residues. Looked up from germline, CDR1 is MGHRA and CDR2 is YSYEKL. With 8 bases removed from V and 3 bases from J, the gap between germline ends came to 19 bases. In nucleotides, the CDR3 is TGCGCCAGCTCACTGACGCCGGACAGCCACTATGGCTACACCTTC. It is translated as CASSLTPDSHYGYTF.

The J gene is TRBJ2-6, the V gene TRBV7-3; D is possibly TRBD1 (6 bases). Trimming took off 5 bases at V and 0 bases at J, with 14 bases between the two ends. CDR3 length: 17 residues. Looked up from germline, CDR1 is SGHTA and CDR2 is FQGTGA. The CDR3, as DNA: TGTGCCAGCAGCGCGGTACAGGGCAACTCTGGGGCCAACGTCCTGACTTTC. This codes for CASSAVQGNSGANVLTF.

This sequence joins TRBV11-2 and TRBJ2-5; D call uncertain. Trimming took 4 bases from V and 2 from J, leaving 5 bases between them. The CDR3 contains 12 residues. Germline lookup yields CDR1 SGHAT and CDR2 FQNNGV. The CDR3 nucleotides read TGTGCCAGCAGCTCCCCTCAAGAGACCCAGTACTTC. This codes for CASSSPQETQYF.

This chain uses TRBV7-9 with TRBJ1-1; D may be TRBD1 (6 bases). The ends were cut back, 6 bases at V and 5 bases at J, with 13 bases in the middle. CDR1 is SEHNR, CDR2 FQNEAQ, per germline (reference sequence). The CDR3 totals 13 residues. The CDR3 DNA follows: TGTGCCAGCAGTCTAGGGGGGGGGACTGAAGCTTTCTTT. The encoded protein is CASSLGGGTEAFF.

V and J are TRBV6-1 and TRBJ2-1; 9 bases agree with TRBD2. Germline V gives CDR1 MNHNS, CDR2 SASEGT. J gave up 2 bases and V 2 bases, and 4 bases lay outside the gene matches. CDR3 length: 16 residues. The CDR3 region has the DNA TGTGCCAGCAGTGAATCTGAGCGGGGGGCCTACAATGAGCAGTTCTTC. This sequence encodes CASSESERGAYNEQFF.

The chain links TRBV6-5 to TRBJ1-2; no reliable D call. This CDR3 comprises 15 residues. Trimming shortened V by 1 base and J by 0 bases, and 9 bases separated the two germline ends. In germline, CDR1 is MNHEY, CDR2 SVGAGI. The CDR3 loop is CASSYFPESNYGYTF. CDR3 DNA: TGTGCCAGCAGTTACTTTCCAGAATCTAACTATGGCTACACCTTC.

The rearrangement uses TRBV27 and TRBJ2-3, with 7 nucleotides matching TRBD1. This CDR3 has 15 residues. The V gene end was trimmed by 8 bases and the J gene end by 4 bases; junction bases not matched to a gene: 12. Germline values: CDR1 MNHEY, CDR2 SMNVEV (reference sequence). The chain's CDR3 is CASVSTGRFPDTQYF. The CDR3 DNA is TGTGCCAGCGTTTCGACAGGGCGTTTCCCAGATACGCAGTATTTT.

This sequence joins TRBV6-4 and TRBJ2-1, with D perhaps TRBD1 (6 bases). Germline CDR1 and CDR2: MRHNA and SNTAGT. Trimming left V 6 bases short and J 10 bases short, with 22 bases between. The CDR3 extends over 15 amino acids. CDR3 loop: CASRPGASHTDEQFF. In DNA form, the CDR3 reads TGTGCCAGCAGGCCAGGGGCTAGCCACACGGACGAGCAGTTCTTC.

The rearrangement links TRBV30 to TRBJ2-1, with 7 bases fitting TRBD1. Unmatched junction bases numbered 4, after V lost 1 base and J lost 4 bases. Germline V gene sequence: CDR1 GTSNPN, CDR2 SVGIG (reference sequence). The CDR3 is 14 amino acids. The chain's CDR3 is CAWSAYRGYNEQFF. CDR3 in DNA: TGTGCCTGGAGTGCGTACAGGGGTTACAATGAGCAGTTCTTC. The full variable domain, in which reference TRBV30 and TRBJ2-1 provide the parts outside the CDR3, is SQTIHQWPATLVQPVGSPLSLECTVEGTSNPNLYWYRQAAGRGLQLLFYSVGIGQISSEVPQNLSASRPQDRQFILSSKKLLLSDSGFYLCAWSAYRGYNEQFFGPGTRLTVL.

The chain carries TRBV6-5 and TRBJ2-1; 9 bases fit TRBD1. The CDR3 extends over 15 amino acids. Trimming at V came to 3 bases and at J to 4 bases, leaving 4 bases not matched to a gene. Germline V gene data show CDR1 as MNHEY and CDR2 as SVGAGI. CDR3 region: CASSYDRGSYNEQFF. CDR3 nucleotides: TGTGCCAGCAGTTATGACAGGGGGAGTTACAATGAGCAGTTCTTC.

The V and J genes are TRBV11-2 and TRBJ2-5; D call uncertain. From germline, CDR1 is SGHAT and CDR2 FQNNGV. Between the trimmed V and J ends, which lost 5 bases and 7 bases, there was a span of 11 bases. The CDR3 covers 12 residues. The CDR3 spells CASSPPRGTQYF. CDR3 DNA: TGTGCCAGCAGCCCGCCACGCGGGACCCAGTACTTC.

The J gene is TRBJ2-3, the V gene TRBV7-2; D remains ambiguous. The CDR3 is 12 residues long. Germline V lookup: CDR1 SGHTA, CDR2 FQGNSA. V was shortened by 3 bases and J by 6 bases, with 7 bases between the two germline ends. The CDR3 region has the DNA TGTGCCAGCAGCTTCCCGAGGGATACGCAGTATTTT. This sequence encodes CASSFPRDTQYF.